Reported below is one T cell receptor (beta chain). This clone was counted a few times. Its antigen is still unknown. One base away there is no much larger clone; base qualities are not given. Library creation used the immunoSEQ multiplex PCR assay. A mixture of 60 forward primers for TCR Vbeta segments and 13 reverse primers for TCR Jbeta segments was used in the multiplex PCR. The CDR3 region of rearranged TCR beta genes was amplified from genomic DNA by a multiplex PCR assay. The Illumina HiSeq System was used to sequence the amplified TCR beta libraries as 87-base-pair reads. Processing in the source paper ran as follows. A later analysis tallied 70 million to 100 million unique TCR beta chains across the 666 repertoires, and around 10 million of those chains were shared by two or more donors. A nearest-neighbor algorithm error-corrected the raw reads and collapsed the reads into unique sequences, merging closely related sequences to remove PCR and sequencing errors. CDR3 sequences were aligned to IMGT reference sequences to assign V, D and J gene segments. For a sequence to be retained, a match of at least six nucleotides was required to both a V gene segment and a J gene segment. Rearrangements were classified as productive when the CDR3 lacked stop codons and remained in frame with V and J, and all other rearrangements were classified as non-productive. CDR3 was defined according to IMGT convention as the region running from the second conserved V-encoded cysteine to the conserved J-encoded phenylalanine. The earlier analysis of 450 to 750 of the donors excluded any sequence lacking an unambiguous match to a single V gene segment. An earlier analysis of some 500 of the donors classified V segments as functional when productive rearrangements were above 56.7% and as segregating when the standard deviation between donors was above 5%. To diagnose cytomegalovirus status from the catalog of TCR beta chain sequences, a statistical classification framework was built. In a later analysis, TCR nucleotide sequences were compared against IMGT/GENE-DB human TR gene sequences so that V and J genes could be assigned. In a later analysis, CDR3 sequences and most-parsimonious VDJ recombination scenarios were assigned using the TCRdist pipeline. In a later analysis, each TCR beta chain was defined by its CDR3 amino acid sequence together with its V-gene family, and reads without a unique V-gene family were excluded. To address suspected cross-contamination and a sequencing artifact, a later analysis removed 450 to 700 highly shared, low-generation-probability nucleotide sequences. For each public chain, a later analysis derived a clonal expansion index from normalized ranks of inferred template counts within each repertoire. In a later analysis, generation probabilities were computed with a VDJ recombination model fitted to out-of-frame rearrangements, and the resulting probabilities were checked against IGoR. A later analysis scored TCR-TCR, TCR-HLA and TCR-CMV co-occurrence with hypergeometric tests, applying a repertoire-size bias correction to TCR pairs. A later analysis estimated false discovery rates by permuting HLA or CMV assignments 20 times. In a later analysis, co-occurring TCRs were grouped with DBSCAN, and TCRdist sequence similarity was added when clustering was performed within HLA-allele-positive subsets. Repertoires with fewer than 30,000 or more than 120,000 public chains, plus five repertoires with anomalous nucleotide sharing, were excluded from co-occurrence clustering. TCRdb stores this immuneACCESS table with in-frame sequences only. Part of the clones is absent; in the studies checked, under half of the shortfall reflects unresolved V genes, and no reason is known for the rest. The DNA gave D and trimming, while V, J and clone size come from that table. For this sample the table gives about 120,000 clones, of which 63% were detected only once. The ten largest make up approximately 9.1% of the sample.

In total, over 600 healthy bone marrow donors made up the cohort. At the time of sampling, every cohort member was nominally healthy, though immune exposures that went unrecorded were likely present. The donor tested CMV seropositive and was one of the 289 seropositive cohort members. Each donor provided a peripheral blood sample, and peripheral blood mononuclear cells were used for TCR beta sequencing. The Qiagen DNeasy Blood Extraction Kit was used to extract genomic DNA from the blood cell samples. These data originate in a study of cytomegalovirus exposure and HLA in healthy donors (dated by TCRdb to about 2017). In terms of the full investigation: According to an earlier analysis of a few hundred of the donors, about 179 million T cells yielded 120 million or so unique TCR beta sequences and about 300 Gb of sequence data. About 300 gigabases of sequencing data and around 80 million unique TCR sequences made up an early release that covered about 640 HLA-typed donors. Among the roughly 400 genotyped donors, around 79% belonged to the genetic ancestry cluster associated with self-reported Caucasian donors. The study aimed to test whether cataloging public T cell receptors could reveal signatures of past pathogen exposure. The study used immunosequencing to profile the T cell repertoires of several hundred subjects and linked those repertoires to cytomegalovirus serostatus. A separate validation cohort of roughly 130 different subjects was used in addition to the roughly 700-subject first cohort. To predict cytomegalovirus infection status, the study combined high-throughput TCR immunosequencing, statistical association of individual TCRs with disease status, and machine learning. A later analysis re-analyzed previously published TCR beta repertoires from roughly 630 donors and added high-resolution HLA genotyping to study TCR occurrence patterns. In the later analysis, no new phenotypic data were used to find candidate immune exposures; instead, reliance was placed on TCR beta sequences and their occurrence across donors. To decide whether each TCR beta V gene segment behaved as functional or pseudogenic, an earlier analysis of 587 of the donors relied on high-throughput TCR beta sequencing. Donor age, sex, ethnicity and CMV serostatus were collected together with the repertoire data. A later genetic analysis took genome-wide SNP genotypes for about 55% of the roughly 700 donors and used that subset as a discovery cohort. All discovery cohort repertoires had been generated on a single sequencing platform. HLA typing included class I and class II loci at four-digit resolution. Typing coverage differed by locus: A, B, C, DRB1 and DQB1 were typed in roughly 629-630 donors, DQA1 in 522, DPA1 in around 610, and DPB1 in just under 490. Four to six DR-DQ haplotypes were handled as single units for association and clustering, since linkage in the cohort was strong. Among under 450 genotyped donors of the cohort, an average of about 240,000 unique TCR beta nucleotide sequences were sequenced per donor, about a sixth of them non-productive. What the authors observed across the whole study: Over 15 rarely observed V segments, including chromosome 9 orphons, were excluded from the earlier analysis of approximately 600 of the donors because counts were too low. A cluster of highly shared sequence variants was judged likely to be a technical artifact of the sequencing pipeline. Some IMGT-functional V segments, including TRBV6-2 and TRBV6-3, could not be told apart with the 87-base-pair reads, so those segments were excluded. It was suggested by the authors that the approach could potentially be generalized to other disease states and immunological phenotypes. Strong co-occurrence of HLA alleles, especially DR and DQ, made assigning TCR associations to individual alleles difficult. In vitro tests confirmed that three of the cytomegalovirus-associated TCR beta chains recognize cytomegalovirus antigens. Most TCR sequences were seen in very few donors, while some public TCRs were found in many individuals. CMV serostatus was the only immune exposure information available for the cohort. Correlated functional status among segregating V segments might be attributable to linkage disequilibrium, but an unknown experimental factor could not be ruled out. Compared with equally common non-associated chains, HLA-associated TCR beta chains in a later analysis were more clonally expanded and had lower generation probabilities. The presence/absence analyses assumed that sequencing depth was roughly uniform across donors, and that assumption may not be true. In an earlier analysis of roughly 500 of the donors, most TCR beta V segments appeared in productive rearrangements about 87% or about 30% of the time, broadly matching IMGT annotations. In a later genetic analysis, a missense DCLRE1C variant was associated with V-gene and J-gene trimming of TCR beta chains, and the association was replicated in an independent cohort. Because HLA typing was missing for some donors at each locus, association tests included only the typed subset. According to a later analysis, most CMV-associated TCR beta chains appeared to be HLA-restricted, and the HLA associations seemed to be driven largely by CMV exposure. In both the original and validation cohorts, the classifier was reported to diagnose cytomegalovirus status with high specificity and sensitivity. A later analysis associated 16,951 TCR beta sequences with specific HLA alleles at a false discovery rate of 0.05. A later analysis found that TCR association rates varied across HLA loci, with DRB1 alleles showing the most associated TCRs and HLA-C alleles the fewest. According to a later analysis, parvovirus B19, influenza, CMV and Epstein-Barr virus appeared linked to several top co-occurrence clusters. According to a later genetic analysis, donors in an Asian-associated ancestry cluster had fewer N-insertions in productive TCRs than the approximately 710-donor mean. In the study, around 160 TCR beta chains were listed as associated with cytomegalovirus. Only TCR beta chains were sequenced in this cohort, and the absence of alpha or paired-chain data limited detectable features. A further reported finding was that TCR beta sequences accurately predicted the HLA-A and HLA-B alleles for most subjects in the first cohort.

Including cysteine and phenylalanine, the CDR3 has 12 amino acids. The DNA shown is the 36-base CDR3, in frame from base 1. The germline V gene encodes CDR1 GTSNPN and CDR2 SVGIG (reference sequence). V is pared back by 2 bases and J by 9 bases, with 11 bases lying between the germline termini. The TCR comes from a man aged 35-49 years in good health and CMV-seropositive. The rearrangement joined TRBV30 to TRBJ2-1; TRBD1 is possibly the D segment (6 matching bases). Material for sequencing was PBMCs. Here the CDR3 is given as CAWSSMGAEQFF. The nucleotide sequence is TGTGCCTGGAGTTCCATGGGGGCTGAGCAGTTCTTC.